This paragraph reports one T cell receptor beta chain. Its cognate antigen is unknown. The germline gives CDR1 ENHRY, CDR2 SYGVKD. Trimming removed 11 bases at V and 5 bases at J, with 10 bases between. CDR3 length: 11 residues. The record originates from a study of T cell repertoires in cytomegalovirus infection. TCRdb reprocessed the reads with MiXCR, giving one entry per CDR3 protein. In the table there are about 890,000 distinct CDR3 sequences, around 30% of which are singletons. This specimen consisted of cultured CD8+ T cells from PBMCs, obtained from culture after CMV antigen stimulation. This clonotype was sampled from a human donor in good health (CMV status not recorded). Some clones in this sample may be carry-over from other donors' samples. This sequence joins TRBV10-3 and TRBJ1-5; unclear D gene. CDR3 sequence reads: CAVGGDQPQHF. For the CDR3, the DNA is TGTGCCGTGGGTGGCGATCAGCCCCAGCATTTT.